These 20 T cell receptor beta chains were all obtained from the same sample, sequenced in a study of OX40 agonist ivuxolimab in advanced cancers. The table came from immunoSEQ multiplex PCR; TCRdb's copy has only in-frame clones and leaves some out. The profile shows about 60,000 clones, 80% to 85% of them singletons. The specimen comprised CD4+ or CD8+ T cells sorted from blood, sampled in a trial of the OX40 agonist ivuxolimab. These receptors were taken from an adult with an advanced solid tumor such as melanoma, head and neck, liver or kidney cancer.

The chain employs TRBV19 and TRBJ1-4, with a weak D call TRBD1 (6 bases). The CDR3 runs to 15 residues. Trimming took 1 base from V and 8 from J, leaving 14 bases between them. Germline CDR1 reads LNHDA; CDR2 reads SQIVND (reference sequence). CDR3 loop: CASSIGEGGEEKLFF. CDR3 DNA sequence: TGTGCCAGTAGTATAGGTGAAGGGGGAGAAGAAAAACTGTTTTTT.

V is TRBV27 and J is TRBJ2-7; 9 bases map to TRBD2. V trimming: 2 bases; J trimming: 0 bases; junction bases outside the gene matches: 2. There are 15 residues in the CDR3. Germline CDR1 and CDR2: MNHEY and SMNVEV (reference sequence). The CDR3 bases are TGTGCCAGCAGTTTAATAGCGGGGGACTCCTACGAGCAGTACTTC. Translating gives CASSLIAGDSYEQYF.

V and J are TRBV20-1 and TRBJ1-1; D remains unclear. The CDR3 runs to 11 residues. V lost 6 bases and J lost 6, with 11 bases in between. The germline CDR1 and CDR2 sequences are DFQATT and SNEGSKA (reference sequence). CDR3 DNA sequence: TGCAGTGCGGACGGATGGCCTGAAGCTTTCTTT. Amino acids: CSADGWPEAFF.

This clone has just a few counts. The chain links TRBV7-6 to TRBJ2-7; TRBD2 might be the D (7 bases). V dropped 3 bases and J dropped 5 bases, with 11 bases sitting between them. The CDR3 has 13 amino acids. CDR1 is SGHVS, CDR2 FNYEAQ, per germline. The CDR3 DNA reads as TGTGCCAGCAGCTTGGGGGGGGCCAACGAGCAGTACTTC. Translated, it gives CASSLGGANEQYF.

The chain combines TRBV2 with TRBJ1-4; TRBD1 might be the D (5 bases). V was clipped by 4 bases and J by 4 bases, with 13 bases between them. Germline-derived CDR1 and CDR2 are SNHLY and FYNNEI. The CDR3 is 15 residues long. CDR3 sequence reads: CASSGGVQSNEKLFF. The CDR3 DNA follows: TGTGCCAGCAGTGGAGGGGTACAGAGTAATGAAAAACTGTTTTTT.

This chain uses TRBV6-1 with TRBJ2-3; D could derive from TRBD1 or TRBD2 (5 bases each). Trimming left V 4 bases short and J 4 bases short, with 15 bases between. In germline, CDR1 is MNHNS, CDR2 SASEGT. This CDR3 region has 15 residues. The CDR3 DNA reads TGTGCCAGCAGTGTATCGGGGCTAGGACCAGATACGCAGTATTTT. Its protein product is CASSVSGLGPDTQYF.

The rearrangement uses TRBV10-3 and TRBJ2-1, with 14 bases matching TRBD2. V shed 7 bases, J shed 0 bases, and the junction held 2 bases outside the gene matches. This CDR3 is 16 amino acids long. Germline V gives CDR1 ENHRY, CDR2 SYGVKD. The CDR3 region has the DNA TGTGCCATCATCGGGACTAGCGGGAGCTCCTACAATGAGCAGTTCTTC. Protein product: CAIIGTSGSSYNEQFF.

The chain carries TRBV5-6 and TRBJ2-7; D gene uncertain. Trimming left V 2 bases short and J 4 bases short, with 10 bases between. The length of the CDR3 is 13 residues. The germline V gene has CDR1 SGHDT and CDR2 YYEEEE. CDR3 in DNA: TGTGCCAGCAGCTTTGACGGAAGATACGAGCAGTACTTC. Its protein is CASSFDGRYEQYF.

The chain is built from TRBV30 and TRBJ1-6; 8 nucleotides align to TRBD1. This CDR3 has 14 amino acids. The V and J ends lost 4 bases and 5 bases, in that order; junction bases with no gene match: 4. The germline V gene has CDR1 GTSNPN and CDR2 SVGIG (reference sequence). In nucleotides, the CDR3 is TGTGCCTGGAATCCGGGACAGGATAATTCACCCCTCCACTTT. Amino acids: CAWNPGQDNSPLHF.

The chain uses TRBV19 and TRBJ1-5; a weak D match, TRBD1 (6 bases). CDR1 and CDR2 from the germline V gene are LNHDA and SQIVND (reference sequence). The CDR3 has 13 amino acids. Trimming left V 6 bases short and J 6 bases short, with 12 bases between. In DNA, the CDR3 is TGTGCCAGTAGGTGGGGGGGCGTTCAGCCCCAGCATTTT. It codes for CASRWGGVQPQHF.

The chain uses TRBV6-5 and TRBJ1-2; D gene uncertain. The germline CDR1 and CDR2 sequences are MNHEY and SVGAGI. V was trimmed by 2 bases and J by 4 bases, leaving 11 bases between them. The CDR3 runs to 14 residues. CDR3 sequence (DNA): TGTGCCAGCAGTTACGGATTACTCAGCTATGGCTACACCTTC. Translating it yields CASSYGLLSYGYTF.

The chain carries TRBV7-2 and TRBJ1-5; the D gene is possibly TRBD1 (6 bases). With 2 bases removed from V and 9 bases from J, the gap between germline ends came to 17 bases. Germline V CDR1 and CDR2: SGHTA, FQGNSA. The CDR3 contains 15 residues. CDR3 amino acids: CASSLTLTGRRPQHF. The CDR3 DNA is TGTGCCAGCAGCTTAACATTAACAGGGAGAAGGCCCCAGCATTTT.

The chain has TRBV4-1 and TRBJ2-3; 9 bases map to TRBD1. J lost 6 bases, V lost 0 bases, and 4 bases had no gene match. The CDR3 runs to 15 residues. In germline, CDR1 is MGHRA, CDR2 YSYEKL. The CDR3 sequence is CASSQDNRGPDTQYF. Written as DNA, the CDR3 is TGCGCCAGCAGCCAAGATAACAGGGGGCCGGATACGCAGTATTTT.

The chain employs TRBV5-1 and TRBJ2-3; D is uncertain. The germline V and J ends were trimmed by 1 base and 0 bases, with 6 bases remaining between them. The CDR3 totals 14 residues. Germline CDR1 and CDR2: SGHRS and YFSETQ. Written as DNA, the CDR3 is TGCGCCAGCAGCTTGACCGCCAGCACAGATACGCAGTATTTT. It yields the protein CASSLTASTDTQYF.

Written as DNA, the CDR3 is TGTGCTAGTGGCACGGGGTTCGAGCAGTACTTC. It encodes CASGTGFEQYF. This chain links TRBV12-5 with TRBJ2-7, with D maybe TRBD2 (5 bases). Germline loops: CDR1 LGHNT, CDR2 FRNRAP. The ends were cut back, 6 bases at V and 6 bases at J, with 9 bases in the middle. The length of the CDR3 is 11 residues.

The chain joins TRBV30 to TRBJ2-5; 7 positions match TRBD1. This CDR3 is built from 14 residues. V lost 2 bases to trimming and J lost 5 bases; unmatched junction nucleotides: 8. CDR1 GTSNPN and CDR2 SVGIG come from the germline V gene (reference sequence). The CDR3 reads CAWSSGQSVETQYF. The CDR3 nucleotides are TGTGCCTGGAGTTCGGGACAGTCAGTCGAGACCCAGTACTTC.

The chain recombines TRBV12-5 with TRBJ2-2; D gene unclear. The CDR3 has 12 amino acids. Trimming took 1 base from V and 9 from J, leaving 6 bases between them. In germline, CDR1 is LGHNT, CDR2 FRNRAP. CDR3 sequence reads: CASGLGYRELFF. The CDR3 bases are TGTGCTAGTGGTTTGGGCTACCGGGAGCTGTTTTTT.

The V gene is TRBV5-4, the J gene TRBJ1-1; weak D call: TRBD1 (5 bases). Trimming pared 5 bases from V and 0 bases from J, leaving 11 bases between. The CDR3 extends over 14 amino acids. The germline V gene has CDR1 SGHNT and CDR2 YYREEE (reference sequence). In DNA, the CDR3 is TGTGCCAGCAGTCATGGGACTCTGAACACTGAAGCTTTCTTT. It translates to CASSHGTLNTEAFF.

This rearrangement joins TRBV11-2 to TRBJ1-6; weak D call: TRBD1 (6 bases). Looked up from germline, CDR1 is SGHAT and CDR2 is FQNNGV. The V gene lost 5 bases and the J gene lost 0 bases, with 14 bases spanning the gap. CDR3 length: 17 residues. The DNA for the CDR3 is TGTGCCAGCAGCCTTACAGGGAGAAGCTCCTATAATTCACCCCTCCACTTT. Protein sequence: CASSLTGRSSYNSPLHF.

The chain carries TRBV5-1 and TRBJ1-1; D is perhaps TRBD1 (5 bases). The germline V and J ends were trimmed by 2 bases and 4 bases, with 18 bases remaining between them. The germline CDR1 and CDR2 sequences are SGHRS and YFSETQ. This CDR3 has 16 amino acids. This CDR3 reads CASSLDHGDLGTEAFF. DNA for the CDR3: TGCGCCAGCAGCTTAGACCATGGGGACTTGGGCACTGAAGCTTTCTTT.